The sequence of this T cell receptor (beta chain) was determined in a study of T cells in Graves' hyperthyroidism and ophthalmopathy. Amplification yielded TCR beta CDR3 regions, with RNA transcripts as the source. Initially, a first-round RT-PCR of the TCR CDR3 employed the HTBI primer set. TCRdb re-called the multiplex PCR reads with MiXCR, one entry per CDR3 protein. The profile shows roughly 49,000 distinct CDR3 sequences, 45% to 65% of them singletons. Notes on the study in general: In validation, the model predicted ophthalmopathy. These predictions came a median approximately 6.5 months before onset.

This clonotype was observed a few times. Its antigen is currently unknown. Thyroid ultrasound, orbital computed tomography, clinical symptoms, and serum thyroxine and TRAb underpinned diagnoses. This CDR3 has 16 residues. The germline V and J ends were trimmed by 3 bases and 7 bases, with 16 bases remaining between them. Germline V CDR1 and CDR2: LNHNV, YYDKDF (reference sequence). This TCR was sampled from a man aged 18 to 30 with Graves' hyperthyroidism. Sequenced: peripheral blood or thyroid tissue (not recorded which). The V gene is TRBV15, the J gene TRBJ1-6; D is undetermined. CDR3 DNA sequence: TGTGCCACCAGCAGCGCCCGGGTCGCCGAGAATTCACCCCTCCACTTT. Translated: CATSSARVAENSPLHF.